Listed here is a single T cell receptor beta chain. The target of this receptor is not known. No base quality values were provided; no much bigger clone lies one nucleotide off. Following the manufacturer's recommendations, the immunoSEQ kit was used to generate TCR beta libraries from genomic DNA. To prepare libraries, a first multiplex PCR with proprietary primers was run, followed by a second PCR that added unique barcodes, and a bead cleanup was done after each round. A kit-provided positive control reaction and a negative control reaction were included in every sample batch. The final libraries were assessed on an Agilent 4200 TapeStation D1000 ScreenTape, pooled by volume, and quantified by qPCR. An Illumina NextSeq500 fitted with a MidOutput 150-cycle cartridge performed the sequencing, running 156 Read1 cycles and 15 Index1 cycles with the kit's custom primers. The pooled library was loaded at approximately 1 pM, with a roughly 18% PhiX control spiked in. The study's own analysis went as follows. Vendor-processed data were analyzed in R, and a clonotype was defined as all T cells sharing the same CDR3 nucleotide sequence. In the clone abundance analyses, frequencies in each sample were normalized to that sample's 10,000 most abundant clones. Before analysis, public T cell clones were removed, and these numbered fewer than five per sample on average. Tumor-enriched and baseline blood-enriched clonotypes were defined by at least a 32-fold difference in abundance between compartments. A beta-binomial differential abundance model was used to identify clonotypes that expanded or contracted between blood time points. The Baroni-Urbani and Buser coefficient was used to measure tumor-blood repertoire similarity, and groups were compared with two-tailed Wilcoxon tests in R. Sourced from immuneACCESS, this table was stored by TCRdb with only in-frame sequences that have V and J called. A share of the clones is absent; for the studies checked, an unresolved V gene accounts for under half, and the remainder has no known explanation. V, J and clone size are those of that table, while D and trimming were read from the DNA. In all, the sample holds around 100,000 clones, and around 84% of those were seen once. 6.5% to 8% of the sample goes to the ten largest clones.

The data stem from a study of radiation and T cells in renal cell carcinoma (dated by TCRdb to 2018 to 2021). Regarding the research as a whole: TCR beta sequencing covered approximately 51 samples in total, comprising approximately 25 tumors and 27 peripheral blood samples. The final blood draw was performed at 4 weeks after radiation, at the same time as nephrectomy. A total of about 4 million unique CDR3 nucleotide sequences, encoding 2,500,000 or so unique CDR3 amino acid sequences, were found across all 50 or so samples. Overall results and qualifications from the work: Because pretreatment tumor biopsies were not available, the baseline intratumoral presence of clonotypes could not be determined. Effects of radiation dose or scheduling on the TCR repertoire could not be addressed with the single-armed trial design. Blood repertoire dynamics were not followed beyond 4 weeks after treatment. In blood, the top tumor clonotypes increased from baseline to 2 weeks after radiation and then shrank by 4 weeks, which suggests a temporary expansion of tumor-resident clones.

The time point label, as the study defines it: blood 4 weeks post-SBRT, at nephrectomy. The treatment or condition label corresponds to: 15 Gy SBRT to primary tumor, nephrectomy 4 weeks later. Samples came from a clinical trial, in which primary renal cell carcinomas received 15 Gy stereotactic body radiation therapy followed by nephrectomy 4 weeks later. To track tumor-enriched clonotypes, serial peripheral blood was sampled from radiation-treated patients at baseline and at 2 weeks and 4 weeks after SBRT. Every patient's renal cell carcinoma showed clear cell pathology. The QIAamp DNA Blood Mini Kit (Qiagen) was used to prepare genomic DNA for TCR sequencing. Only samples passing all quality control checks were included in the analyses. The junction carries 7 bases between V and J, which are trimmed by 4 bases and 5 bases respectively. From the cysteine through the phenylalanine, the CDR3 covers 11 amino acids. Only CDR3 DNA is held: 33 bases, read in frame from base 1. CDR1 is given as SGDLS and CDR2 as YYNGEE, both from the germline V gene.

The sample was blood, taken from a patient whose treatment included radiotherapy and nephrectomy. The V gene is TRBV9 and the J gene is TRBJ2-7; the D gene identity is not certain. The source of this sequence is a man between 60 and 75 years old with renal cell carcinoma. The base sequence is TGTGCCAGCAGCTCCAGCCACGAGCAGTACTTC. Its protein reads: CASSSSHEQYF. Reference TRBV9 and TRBJ2-7 proteins supply the regions before and after the CDR3; the full variable domain is: DSGVTQTPKHLITATGQRVTLRCSPRSGDLSVYWYQQSLDQGLQFLIQYYNGEERAKGNILERFSAQQFPDLHSELNLSSLELGDSALYFCASSSSHEQYFGPGTRLTVT.